This TCR beta chain was sequenced in a study of blood T cell repertoires in COVID-19. Background on the study: The origin of the acute and convalescent COVID-19 samples was the United States, Italy and Spain. PBMCs, B-cell-depleted T cells, or T cells were the source of the cDNA or gDNA that made up the material.

Original data processing: From reference gene primer amplification, estimates of nucleated cell counts were derived. TCRdb's table, derived via immunoSEQ multiplex PCR, lists solely in-frame clones and lacks some. V and J calls and clone size follow that table, whereas D and trimming were derived from the DNA. The sample gives 100,000 to 150,000 clones, around 88% of which show up once; approximately 10% is in the top ten. This CDR3 has 14 amino acids. The J segment lost 7 bases and the V segment lost 6 bases, leaving 7 bases of the junction unmatched. In germline, CDR1 is SEHNR, CDR2 FQNEAQ (reference sequence). There are a few counts of this clone.

Sequences were obtained from peripheral blood. V and J are TRBV7-9 and TRBJ2-1, with TRBD2 identical over 9 bases. The sequence was obtained from a man aged 50-60 years with acute or convalescent COVID-19. In DNA, the CDR3 is TGTGCCAGCAGTTTCGGACTAGCGATGAATGAGCAGTTCTTC. Its protein product is CASSFGLAMNEQFF. Based on the CDR3 plus reference TRBV7-9 and TRBJ2-1, the full variable domain is DTGVSQNPRHKITKRGQNVTFRCDPISEHNRLYWYRQTLGQGPEFLTYFQNEAQLEKSRLLSDRFSAERPKGSFSTLEIQRTEQGDSAMYLCASSFGLAMNEQFFGPGTRLTVL.